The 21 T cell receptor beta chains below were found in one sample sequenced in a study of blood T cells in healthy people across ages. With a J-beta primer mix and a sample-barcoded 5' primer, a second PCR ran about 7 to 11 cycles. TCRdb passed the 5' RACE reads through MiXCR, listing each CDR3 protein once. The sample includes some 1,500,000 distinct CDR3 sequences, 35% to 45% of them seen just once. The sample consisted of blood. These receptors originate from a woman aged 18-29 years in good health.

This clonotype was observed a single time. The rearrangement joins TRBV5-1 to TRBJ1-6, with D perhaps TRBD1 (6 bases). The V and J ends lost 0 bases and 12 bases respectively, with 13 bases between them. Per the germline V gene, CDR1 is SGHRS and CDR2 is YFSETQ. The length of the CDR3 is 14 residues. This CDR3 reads CASSLADLGGPLHF. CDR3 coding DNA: TGCGCCAGCAGCTTGGCGGACCTAGGGGGACCCCTCCACTTT.

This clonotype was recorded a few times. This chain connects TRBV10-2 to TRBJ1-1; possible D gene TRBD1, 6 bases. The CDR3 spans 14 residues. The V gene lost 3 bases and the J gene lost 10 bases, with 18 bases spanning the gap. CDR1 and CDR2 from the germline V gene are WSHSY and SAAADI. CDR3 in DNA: TGCGCCAGCAGTGATCCTGGGGGAGAGGGGGTAGCTTTCTTT. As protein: CASSDPGGEGVAFF.

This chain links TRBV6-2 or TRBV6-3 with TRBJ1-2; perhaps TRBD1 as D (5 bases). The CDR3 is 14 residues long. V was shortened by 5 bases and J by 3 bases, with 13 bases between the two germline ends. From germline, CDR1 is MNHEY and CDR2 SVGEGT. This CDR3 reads CASSRDLYDYGYTF. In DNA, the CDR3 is TGTGCCAGCAGTCGGGACCTTTATGACTATGGCTACACCTTC.

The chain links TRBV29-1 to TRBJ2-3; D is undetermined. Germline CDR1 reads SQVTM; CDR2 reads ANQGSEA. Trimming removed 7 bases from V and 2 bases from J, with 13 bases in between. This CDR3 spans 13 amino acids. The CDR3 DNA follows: TGCAGCGCCGACAAGACACACACAGATACGCAGTATTTT. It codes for CSADKTHTDTQYF.

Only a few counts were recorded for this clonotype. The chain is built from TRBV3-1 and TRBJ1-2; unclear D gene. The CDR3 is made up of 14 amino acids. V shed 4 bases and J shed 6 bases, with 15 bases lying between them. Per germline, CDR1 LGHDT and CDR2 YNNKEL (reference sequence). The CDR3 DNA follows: TGTGCCAGCAGCCGACTCCATGCGGTTAATGGCTACACCTTC. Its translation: CASSRLHAVNGYTF. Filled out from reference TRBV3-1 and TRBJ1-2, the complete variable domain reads DTAVSQTPKYLVTQMGNDKSIKCEQNLGHDTMYWYKQDSKKFLKIMFSYNNKELIINETVPNRFSPKSPDKAHLNLHINSLELGDSAVYFCASSRLHAVNGYTFGSGTRLTVV.

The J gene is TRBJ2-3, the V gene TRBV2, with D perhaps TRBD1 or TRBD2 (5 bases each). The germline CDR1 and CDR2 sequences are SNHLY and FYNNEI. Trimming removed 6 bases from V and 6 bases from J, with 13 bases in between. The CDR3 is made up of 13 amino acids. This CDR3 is CASRAGTSDTQYF. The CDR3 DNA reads TGTGCCAGCAGAGCCGGGACCTCCGATACGCAGTATTTT.

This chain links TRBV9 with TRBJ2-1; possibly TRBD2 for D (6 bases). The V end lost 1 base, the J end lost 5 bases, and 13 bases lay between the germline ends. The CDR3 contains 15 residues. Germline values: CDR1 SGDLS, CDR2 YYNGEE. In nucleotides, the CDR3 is TGTGCCAGCAGCGTAACCGGACTAAGTCACAATGAGCAGTTCTTC. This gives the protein CASSVTGLSHNEQFF.

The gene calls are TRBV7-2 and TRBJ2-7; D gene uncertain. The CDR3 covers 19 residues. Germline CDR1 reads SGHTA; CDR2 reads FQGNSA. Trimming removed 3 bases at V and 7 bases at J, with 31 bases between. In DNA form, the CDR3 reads TGTGCCAGCAGCTTGGTCCCCTTAATCAGGTTTAGCTCCTACAATGAGCAGTACTTC. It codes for CASSLVPLIRFSSYNEQYF.

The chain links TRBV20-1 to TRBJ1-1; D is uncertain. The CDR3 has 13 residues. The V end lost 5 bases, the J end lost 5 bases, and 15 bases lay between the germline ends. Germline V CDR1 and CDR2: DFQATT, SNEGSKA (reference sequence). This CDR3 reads CSADSSGGTEAFF. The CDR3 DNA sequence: TGCAGTGCTGATTCTTCGGGCGGGACTGAAGCTTTCTTT.

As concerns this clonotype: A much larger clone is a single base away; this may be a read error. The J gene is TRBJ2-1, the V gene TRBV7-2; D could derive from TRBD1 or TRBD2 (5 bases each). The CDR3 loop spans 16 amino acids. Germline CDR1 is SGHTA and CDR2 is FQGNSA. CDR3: CANSLVPGTRFYEQFF. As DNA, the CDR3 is TGTGCCAACAGCTTAGTCCCCGGGACGCGGTTTTATGAGCAGTTCTTC.

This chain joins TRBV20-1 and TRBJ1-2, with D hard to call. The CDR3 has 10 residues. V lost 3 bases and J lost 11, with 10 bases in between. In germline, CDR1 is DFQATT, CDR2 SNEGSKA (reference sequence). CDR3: CSASPNLYTF. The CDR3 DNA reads TGCAGTGCTAGCCCAAACTTGTACACCTTC.

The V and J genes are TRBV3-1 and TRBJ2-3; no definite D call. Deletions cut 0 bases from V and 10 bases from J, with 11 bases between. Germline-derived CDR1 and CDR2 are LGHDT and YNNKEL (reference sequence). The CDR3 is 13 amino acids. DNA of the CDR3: TGTGCCAGCAGCCAAGACCGTGAAGACCCGCAGTATTTT. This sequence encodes CASSQDREDPQYF.

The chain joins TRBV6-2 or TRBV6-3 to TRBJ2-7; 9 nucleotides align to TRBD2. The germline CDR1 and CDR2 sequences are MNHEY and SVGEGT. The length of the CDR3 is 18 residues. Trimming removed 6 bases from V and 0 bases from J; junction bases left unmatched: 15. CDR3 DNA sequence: TGTGCCAGCAGCTCGGGGACTAGCTTACTCATAAGCTCCTACGAGCAGTACTTC. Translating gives CASSSGTSLLISSYEQYF.

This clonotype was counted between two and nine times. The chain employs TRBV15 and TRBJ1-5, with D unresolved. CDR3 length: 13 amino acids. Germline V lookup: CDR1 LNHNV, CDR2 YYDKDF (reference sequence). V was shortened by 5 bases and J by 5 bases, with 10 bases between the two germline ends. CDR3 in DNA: TGTGCCACCAGCCGGGGAATCGATCAGCCCCAGCATTTT. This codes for CATSRGIDQPQHF.

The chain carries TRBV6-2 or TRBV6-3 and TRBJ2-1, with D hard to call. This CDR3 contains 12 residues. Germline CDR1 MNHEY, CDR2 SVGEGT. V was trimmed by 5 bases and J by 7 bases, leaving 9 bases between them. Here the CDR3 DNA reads TGTGCCAGCAGTAACGTGAGGAATGAGCAGTTCTTC. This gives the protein CASSNVRNEQFF.

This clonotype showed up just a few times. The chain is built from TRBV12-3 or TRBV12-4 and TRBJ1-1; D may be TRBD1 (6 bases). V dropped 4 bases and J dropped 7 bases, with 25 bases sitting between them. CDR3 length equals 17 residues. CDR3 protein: CASSSTVRGEGYGEAFF. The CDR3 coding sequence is TGTGCCAGCAGTTCCACGGTCAGGGGCGAGGGGTACGGTGAAGCTTTCTTT.

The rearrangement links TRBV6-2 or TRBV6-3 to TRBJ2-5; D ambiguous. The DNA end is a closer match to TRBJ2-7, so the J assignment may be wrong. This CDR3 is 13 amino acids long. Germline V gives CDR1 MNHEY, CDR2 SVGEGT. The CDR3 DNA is TGTGCCAGCAGTCTCGACTGGGGCTACGAGCAGTACTTC. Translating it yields CASSLDWGYEQYF.

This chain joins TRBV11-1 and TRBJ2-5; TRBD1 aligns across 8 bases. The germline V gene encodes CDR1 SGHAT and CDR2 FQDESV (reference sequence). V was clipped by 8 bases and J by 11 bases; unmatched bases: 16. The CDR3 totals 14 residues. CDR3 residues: CASGWTGYHNEQYF. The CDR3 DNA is TGTGCCAGCGGCTGGACAGGGTACCACAATGAGCAGTACTTC.

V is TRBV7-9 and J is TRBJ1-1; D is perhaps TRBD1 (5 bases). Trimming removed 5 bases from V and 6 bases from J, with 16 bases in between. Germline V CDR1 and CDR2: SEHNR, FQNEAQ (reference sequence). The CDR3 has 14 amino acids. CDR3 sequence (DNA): TGTGCCAGCAGCGAACGGGGCAATCGACCTGAAGCTTTCTTT. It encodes CASSERGNRPEAFF.

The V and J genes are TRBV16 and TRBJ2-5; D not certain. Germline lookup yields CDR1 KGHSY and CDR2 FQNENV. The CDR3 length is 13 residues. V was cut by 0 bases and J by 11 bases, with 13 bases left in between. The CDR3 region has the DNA TGTGCCAGCAGCCAATCGATAGGCAATGAGCAGTACTTC. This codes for CASSQSIGNEQYF.

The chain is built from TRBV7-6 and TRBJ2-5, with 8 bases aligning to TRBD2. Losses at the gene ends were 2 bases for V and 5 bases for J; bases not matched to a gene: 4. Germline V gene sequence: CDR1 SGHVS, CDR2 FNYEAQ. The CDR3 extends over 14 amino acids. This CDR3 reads CASSLHPSGETQYF. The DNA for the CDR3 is TGTGCCAGCAGCTTACATCCTAGCGGGGAGACCCAGTACTTC.